The 4 T cell receptor beta chains below all came from one sample that was sequenced in a study of CD8+CD57+ T cells in acquired aplastic anemia. The authors sequenced patients whose flow cytometry had shown CD8+CD57+ cell expansion. TCR beta VDJ and CDR3 profiles were obtained from a genomic DNA template. MiXCR, applied by TCRdb to the reads, yields one record per CDR3 protein. The sample carries 150,000 to 200,000 distinct CDR3 sequences, less than 60% recorded once. Sequencing was carried out using sorted CD4+, CD8+, or CD8+CD57+ T cells (not recorded which) from PBMCs. The receptors come from a human donor with aplastic anemia.

The chain uses TRBV19 and TRBJ2-7; TRBD1 matches 8 bases. The CDR3 consists of 14 residues. V was pared by 5 bases and J by 0 bases, with 3 bases of the junction left unmatched. The germline V gene has CDR1 LNHDA and CDR2 SQIVND (reference sequence). CDR3 region: CASSGTGFSYEQYF. CDR3 coding DNA: TGTGCCAGTAGTGGGACAGGATTCTCCTACGAGCAGTACTTC.

A single count supports this clonotype. The chain combines TRBV20-1 with TRBJ1-1; D perhaps matches TRBD1 (5 bases). V lost 4 bases and J lost 3, with 12 bases in between. The CDR3 totals 13 residues. Germline-derived CDR1 and CDR2 are DFQATT and SNEGSKA (reference sequence). The CDR3: CSATQEADTEAFF. The CDR3 DNA sequence: TGCAGTGCTACACAGGAGGCGGACACTGAAGCTTTCTTT.

The chain uses TRBV9 and TRBJ2-2; the D is unclear. In germline, CDR1 is SGDLS, CDR2 YYNGEE. The CDR3 runs 12 residues. The ends were cut back, 2 bases at V and 7 bases at J, with 6 bases in the middle. The CDR3 DNA reads as TGTGCCAGCAGCGTGGCCCGCGGGGAGCTGTTTTTT. Its translation is CASSVARGELFF.

This clonotype was found many times. The V call is TRBV3-1, the J call TRBJ1-1, with 8 nucleotides matching TRBD1. The CDR3 loop spans 13 amino acids. The J segment lost 7 bases and the V segment lost 1 base, leaving 2 bases of the junction unmatched. Germline V gene lookup returns CDR1 LGHDT and CDR2 YNNKEL (reference sequence). DNA for the CDR3: TGTGCCAGCAGCCAAGCTGGGACAGGTGAAGCTTTCTTT. Protein: CASSQAGTGEAFF.